The text below deals with one T cell receptor (beta chain). This sample is part of a study of cytomegalovirus exposure and HLA in healthy donors. CDR3 length: 15 residues. Looked up from germline, CDR1 is GTSNPN and CDR2 is SVGIG (reference sequence). V was trimmed by 3 bases and J by 7 bases, leaving 16 bases between them. Some clones are missing from TCRdb's copy, which holds only in-frame ones; the method was immunoSEQ multiplex PCR. Of some 320,000 clones in the sample, around 90% were seen once. The chain couples TRBV30 to TRBJ1-6; D is possibly TRBD1 (5 bases). The sequencing input was PBMCs. This clonotype originated in a woman aged 25 to 45 in good health and CMV-seropositive. The CDR3 spells CAWRGTDPFNSPLHF. As DNA, the CDR3 is TGTGCCTGGAGGGGGACGGACCCCTTCAATTCACCCCTCCACTTT.